Below are 10 T cell receptor beta chains sequenced from a single sample in a study of T cells in Graves' hyperthyroidism and ophthalmopathy. RNA transcripts yielded amplified TCR beta CDR3 regions. HTBI primers were used for first-round RT-PCR of the TCR CDR3. Each CDR3 protein gets one entry after TCRdb re-called the multiplex PCR reads with MiXCR. This table holds over 450,000 distinct CDR3 sequences, 14% found once. Sequences were obtained from blood. The receptors were gathered from a woman under 30 with Graves' hyperthyroidism.

This clonotype was picked up many times. This sequence joins TRBV19 and TRBJ2-7, with D maybe TRBD1 (5 bases). Germline loops: CDR1 LNHDA, CDR2 SQIVND (reference sequence). This CDR3 region has 14 residues. Deletions cut 1 base from V and 3 bases from J, with 10 bases between. The CDR3 DNA is TGTGCCAGTAGTATAGGGTCCAGGGACTACGAGCAGTACTTC. It is translated as CASSIGSRDYEQYF.

This clonotype was found many times. The chain carries TRBV3-1 and TRBJ2-4; 9 bases line up with TRBD1. Trimming at V came to 1 base and at J to 7 bases, leaving 11 bases not matched to a gene. This CDR3 spans 17 amino acids. Germline V gene data show CDR1 as LGHDT and CDR2 as YNNKEL (reference sequence). The CDR3 is CASSQATQGQGANIQYF. The DNA of the CDR3 is TGTGCCAGCAGCCAAGCGACCCAGGGACAGGGCGCGAACATTCAGTACTTC. The full variable domain, its missing parts supplied by reference TRBV3-1 and TRBJ2-4, is DTAVSQTPKYLVTQMGNDKSIKCEQNLGHDTMYWYKQDSKKFLKIMFSYNNKELIINETVPNRFSPKSPDKAHLNLHINSLELGDSAVYFCASSQATQGQGANIQYFGAGTRLSVL.

This clonotype was observed many times. In DNA, the CDR3 is TGTGCCAGCACTCCAGGGGGGGCTCGGGGCTACACCTTC. It yields the protein CASTPGGARGYTF. V and J are TRBV12-3 or TRBV12-4 and TRBJ1-2; 7 bases fit TRBD1. V trimming: 7 bases; J trimming: 8 bases; junction bases outside the gene matches: 10. This CDR3 contains 13 residues.

This clonotype occurred many times. The V and J genes are TRBV6-2 or TRBV6-3 and TRBJ2-4; no definite D call. The CDR3 is 15 residues long. From germline, CDR1 is MNHEY and CDR2 SVGEGT. Trimming took off 2 bases at V and 1 base at J, with 9 bases between the two ends. The CDR3 sequence is CASSYDRDAKNIQYF. The CDR3 bases are TGTGCCAGCAGTTACGATAGGGATGCCAAAAACATTCAGTACTTC.

This clonotype was seen many times. J is TRBJ2-5 and V is TRBV27; TRBD1 might be the D (6 bases). This CDR3 is 15 amino acids long. V was cut by 6 bases and J by 2 bases, with 16 bases left in between. Germline CDR1 reads MNHEY; CDR2 reads SMNVEV (reference sequence). The CDR3 protein is CASRKRQATQETQYF. The CDR3 DNA sequence: TGTGCCAGCAGAAAGCGACAGGCTACACAAGAGACCCAGTACTTC.

V and J are TRBV5-1 and TRBJ2-5; TRBD2 might be the D (7 bases). This CDR3 is 15 amino acids long. V was cut by 3 bases and J by 1 base, with 13 bases left in between. The germline CDR1 and CDR2 sequences are SGHRS and YFSETQ. For the CDR3, the DNA is TGCGCCAGCAGCTCGTTAGGGGGGGTCCAAGAGACCCAGTACTTC. It translates to CASSSLGGVQETQYF. Drawing the rest from reference TRBV5-1 and TRBJ2-5, the complete variable domain is KAGVTQTPRYLIKTRGQQVTLSCSPISGHRSVSWYQQTPGQGLQFLFEYFSETQRNKGNFPGRFSGRQFSNSRSEMNVSTLELGDSALYLCASSSLGGVQETQYFGPGTRLLVL.

The V call is TRBV5-1, the J call TRBJ2-1; a possible D gene is TRBD2 (5 bases). This CDR3 is built from 18 residues. In germline, CDR1 is SGHRS, CDR2 YFSETQ. V was shortened by 2 bases and J by 3 bases, with 21 bases between the two germline ends. CDR3 bases: TGCGCCAGCAGCTTAAATATGGGCGGCACGGGATACTACAATGAGCAGTTCTTC. Encoded protein: CASSLNMGGTGYYNEQFF.

This clonotype was observed a few times. V and J are TRBV24-1 and TRBJ2-1; D unresolved. The V gene lost 6 bases and the J gene lost 4 bases, with 9 bases spanning the gap. This CDR3 region has 13 residues. CDR1 is KGHDR, CDR2 SFDVKD, per germline. CDR3 coding DNA: TGTGCCACCAGTAGGGTAGGGTACAATGAGCAGTTCTTC. This codes for CATSRVGYNEQFF.

This clonotype came up many times. The genes are TRBV19 and TRBJ2-1; TRBD2 matches 11 bases. From germline, CDR1 is LNHDA and CDR2 SQIVND (reference sequence). The CDR3 runs 16 residues. The junction had 7 bases not matched to a gene; V was cut back by 1 base and J by 8 bases. The chain's CDR3 is CASSIGRLAGNDEQFF. CDR3 sequence (DNA): TGTGCCAGTAGTATAGGACGACTAGCGGGAAACGATGAGCAGTTCTTC.

This clonotype was detected a few times. The chain employs TRBV19 and TRBJ1-6; 9 positions agree with TRBD1. There are 16 residues in the CDR3. Germline V gene lookup returns CDR1 LNHDA and CDR2 SQIVND (reference sequence). V gave up 5 bases and J gave up 5 bases; unmatched junction bases: 7. The CDR3 here is CASSAQQGADNSPLHF. The CDR3 DNA sequence: TGTGCCAGTAGTGCGCAACAGGGGGCGGATAATTCACCCCTCCACTTT.